Included here is one T cell receptor (beta chain) sequence, with context. Antigen specificity is unknown. The sample is drawn from a study of beta chain features in type 1 diabetes. The CDR3 runs to 15 residues. V was clipped by 3 bases and J by 1 base, with 10 bases between them. Germline V gene lookup returns CDR1 SGHAT and CDR2 FQNNGV. Findings and caveats of the study: Among patients, naive, central memory and Treg TCRB repertoires appeared more similar than among healthy donors.

In total, each donor contributed a single heparinised blood draw that averaged approximately 120 mL. Expressed TCRB transcripts were sequenced after all isolated RNA was converted to cDNA. Only in-frame clones appear in the TCRdb table, and some are missing; sequencing was by immunoSEQ multiplex PCR. The sample holds under 800,000 clones, roughly a sixth seen once. This chain uses TRBV11-2 with TRBJ1-5, with D perhaps matching TRBD1 (6 bases). The sample was naive CD4+ T cells from blood. This clonotype originated in a man younger than 35 in good health. The CDR3 nucleotides read TGTGCCAGCAGCTTCTCCACAGGGAGCAATCAGCCCCAGCATTTT. Its protein is CASSFSTGSNQPQHF.